This TCR beta chain was identified in a study of T cell changes during pregnancy in multiple sclerosis. Trimming left V 5 bases short and J 1 base short, with 16 bases between. CDR1 SGHVS and CDR2 FQNEAQ come from the germline V gene. CDR3 length: 16 residues. Clones were read by immunoSEQ multiplex PCR, and TCRdb kept only the in-frame ones, dropping some. The sample holds approximately 120,000 clones; about 96% are singletons and the top ten take around 0.46%. The sequenced sample was peripheral blood, obtained after pregnancy. The TCR sequence derives from a female donor with multiple sclerosis, enrolled in a pregnancy study. J is TRBJ2-3 and V is TRBV7-8; D is perhaps TRBD2 (5 bases). Written as DNA, the CDR3 is TGTGCCAGCAGCCCCCGGCGGCTCGGGGGCACAGATACGCAGTATTTT. Residues: CASSPRRLGGTDTQYF.